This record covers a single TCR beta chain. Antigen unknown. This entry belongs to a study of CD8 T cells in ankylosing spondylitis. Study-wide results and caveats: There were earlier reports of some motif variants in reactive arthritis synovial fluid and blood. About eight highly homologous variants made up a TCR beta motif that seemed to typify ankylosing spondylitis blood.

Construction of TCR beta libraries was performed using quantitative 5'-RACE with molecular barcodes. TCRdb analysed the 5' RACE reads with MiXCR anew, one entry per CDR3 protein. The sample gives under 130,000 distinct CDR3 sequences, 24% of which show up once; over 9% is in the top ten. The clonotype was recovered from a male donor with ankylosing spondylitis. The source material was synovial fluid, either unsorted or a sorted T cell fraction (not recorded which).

This chain's CDR3 is CASSLEGSYNEQFF. Here the CDR3 DNA reads TGCGCCAGCAGCTTGGAAGGTTCCTACAATGAGCAGTTCTTC. The chain couples TRBV5-1 to TRBJ2-1; no definite D call. The CDR3 is 14 residues long. With 0 bases removed from V and 1 base from J, the gap between germline ends came to 5 bases. Germline CDR1 is SGHRS and CDR2 is YFSETQ.